This TCR beta chain was documented in a study of cytomegalovirus exposure and HLA in healthy donors. In regard to this clone: Antigen unknown.

CDR3 length: 13 residues. Germline CDR1 WNHNN, CDR2 SYGVQD (reference sequence). J was trimmed by 8 bases and V by 9 bases; bases with no gene match: 12. Overall study findings and caveats: The authors later found TCR association rates varying by HLA locus, with DRB1 most and HLA-C fewest. A missense DCLRE1C variant was associated with V- and J-gene trimming of TCR beta chains in a later analysis, and an independent cohort replicated the association.

PCR used 60 Vbeta primers and 13 Jbeta primers. Method: immunoSEQ multiplex PCR; TCRdb's copy keeps in-frame clones and lacks some. The sample shows roughly 240,000 clones, roughly 87% of them seen only once. This TCR came from a woman between 40 and 50 years old in good health and CMV-seropositive. Material: PBMCs. The genes are TRBV10-1 and TRBJ2-5, with 7 bases aligning to TRBD2. The CDR3 DNA sequence: TGCGCCAGTTCTCGTGGGACTACCGGAACCCAGTACTTC. Translating it yields CASSRGTTGTQYF.